A selection of T cell receptor beta chains follows, all from one sample in a study of cytotoxic CD8 clonotypes in ibrutinib-treated CLL. The repertoire was sequenced with immunoSEQ multiplex PCR; TCRdb's copy has only in-frame clones and lacks some. The sample consists of 150,000 to 200,000 clones, about 80% of them appearing once. The input for sequencing was PBMCs, taken after 12 months of ibrutinib treatment. The receptors shown here come from a human donor with chronic lymphocytic leukemia. CDR3s include the opening cysteine and the closing phenylalanine or tryptophan. A D gene is named only where the DNA matches it firmly. For some rows the clone size is stated as once, few or many, or as a class when expanded; others skip it.

TRBV18	TRBJ1-4	NA	TRBD1	CASSDRVGEKLFF	TGTGCCAGCTCGGACAGGGTCGGCGAAAAACTGTTTTTT
TRBV6-1	TRBJ2-3	NA	TRBD2	CASSERERSTDTQYF	TGTGCCAGCAGTGAGCGGGAGCGGAGCACAGATACGCAGTATTTT
TRBV5-1	TRBJ2-3	NA	TRBD2	CASSWLGGGTDTQYF	TGCGCCAGCAGCTGGCTGGGGGGAGGGACAGATACGCAGTATTTT
TRBV5-1	TRBJ2-3	NA	NA	CASAVQGYTDTQYF	TGCGCCAGCGCAGTCCAGGGATACACAGATACGCAGTATTTT
TRBV5-1	TRBJ1-1	NA	NA	CASGGPPRGEAFF	TGCGCCAGCGGGGGGCCACCAAGGGGTGAAGCTTTCTTT
TRBV5-1	TRBJ1-4	NA	NA	CASSPQDRNEKLFF	TGCGCCAGCAGCCCACAGGACCGGAATGAAAAACTGTTTTTT
TRBV28	TRBJ2-2	NA	TRBD2	CASRGSGRGGELFF	TGTGCCAGCAGGGGTAGCGGGAGGGGCGGGGAGCTGTTTTTT
TRBV14	TRBJ2-5	few	TRBD2	CASSLHPLGTSATQYF	TGTGCCAGCAGCCTCCACCCGTTGGGGACTAGTGCGACCCAGTACTTC
TRBV28	TRBJ1-2	NA	TRBD1	CASSPPGGQGGGGYTF	TGTGCCAGCAGCCCCCCCGGGGGACAGGGGGGTGGTGGCTACACCTTC
TRBV28	TRBJ2-7	NA	NA	CASSSYRRPTYEQYF	TGTGCCAGCAGTTCATACAGGAGGCCGACCTACGAGCAGTACTTC
TRBV4-3	TRBJ2-7	NA	TRBD2	CASRPGLAGAYEQYF	TGCGCCAGCAGGCCGGGGCTAGCGGGAGCCTACGAGCAGTACTTC
TRBV2	TRBJ1-6	NA	NA	CATRQTSYNSPLHF	TGTGCTACAAGACAAACCTCCTATAATTCACCCCTCCACTTT
TRBV25-1	TRBJ2-7	NA	TRBD1	CASSQTGVTSYEQYF	TGTGCCAGCAGTCAAACAGGGGTTACTTCCTACGAGCAGTACTTC
TRBV2	TRBJ1-1	NA	NA	CASSAQGLMNTEAFF	TGTGCCAGCAGTGCGCAGGGGTTAATGAACACTGAAGCTTTCTTT
TRBV6-1	TRBJ1-1	NA	NA	CASSARGGAEAFF	TGTGCCAGCAGTGCCAGGGGAGGCGCTGAAGCTTTCTTT
TRBV28	TRBJ2-2	NA	NA	CASSRDLPGELFF	TGTGCCAGCAGTCGGGACCTCCCCGGGGAGCTGTTTTTT
TRBV7-2	TRBJ2-7	NA	TRBD1	CASSSLGTGPYEQYF	TGTGCCAGCAGCAGCTTGGGGACAGGGCCCTACGAGCAGTACTTC
TRBV7-2	TRBJ2-2	NA	NA	CASSLGGGLNTGELFF	TGTGCCAGCAGCTTAGGTGGCGGGCTGAACACCGGGGAGCTGTTTTTT
TRBV4-3	TRBJ1-2	few	NA	CASSQAGDGSNTF	TGCGCCAGCAGCCAAGCTGGGGATGGTTCGAACACCTTC
TRBV30	TRBJ1-4	NA	NA	CAWSVGLAGEKLFF	TGTGCCTGGAGTGTCGGTCTGGCCGGTGAAAAACTGTTTTTT
TRBV28	TRBJ2-7	NA	NA	CASSLVGEQYF	TGTGCCAGCAGTTTAGTGGGCGAGCAGTACTTC
TRBV9	TRBJ1-4	NA	TRBD1	CASSFLGQEGEKLFF	TGTGCCAGCAGCTTTCTTGGACAGGAAGGGGAAAAACTGTTTTTT
TRBV6-1	TRBJ1-1	NA	NA	CASSEWGQGPTEAFF	TGTGCCAGCAGTGAGTGGGGACAAGGTCCCACTGAAGCTTTCTTT
TRBV27	TRBJ1-5	NA	NA	CASSSRDNQPQHF	TGTGCCAGCAGTTCCCGGGACAATCAGCCCCAGCATTTT
TRBV10-3	TRBJ2-7	NA	TRBD1	CAISEEQGAYEQYF	TGTGCCATCAGTGAAGAACAGGGGGCCTACGAGCAGTACTTC
TRBV2	TRBJ2-3	NA	NA	CASSAGQSTDTQYF	TGTGCCAGCAGTGCCGGACAGAGCACAGATACGCAGTATTTT
TRBV16	TRBJ1-2	NA	NA	CASSQYEANYGYTF	TGTGCCAGCAGCCAATACGAGGCCAACTATGGCTACACCTTC
TRBV27	TRBJ2-1	NA	TRBD2	CASSIWGGLAGAWQFF	TGTGCCAGCAGTATTTGGGGGGGGCTAGCGGGAGCATGGCAGTTCTTC
TRBV28	TRBJ2-7	NA	TRBD2	CASSLGAGVSEQYF	TGTGCCAGCAGTTTAGGTGCGGGAGTAAGCGAGCAGTACTTC
TRBV4-1	TRBJ2-3	NA	NA	CASSQDRRTTKDTQYF	TGCGCCAGCAGCCAAGATCGGCGGACAACAAAAGATACGCAGTATTTT
TRBV5-1	TRBJ2-1	NA	TRBD1	CASSLGQVGVYEQFF	TGCGCCAGCAGCCTAGGACAGGTTGGTGTCTATGAGCAGTTCTTC
TRBV2	TRBJ2-3	NA	NA	CASSEARITDTQYF	TGTGCCAGCAGTGAAGCGCGAATCACAGATACGCAGTATTTT
TRBV11-2	TRBJ2-5	NA	NA	CASSFSEMLPETQYF	TGTGCCAGCAGTTTCAGCGAAATGCTCCCAGAGACCCAGTACTTC
TRBV29-1	TRBJ1-2	once	TRBD1	CSSRSGTAVDGYTF	TGCAGCTCCCGATCCGGGACAGCGGTTGATGGCTACACCTTC
TRBV11-2	TRBJ2-5	NA	NA	CASSPPGSGGETQYF	TGTGCCAGCAGCCCCCCGGGGAGTGGGGGAGAGACCCAGTACTTC
TRBV10-3	TRBJ1-2	NA	TRBD1	CAIRDRVDYGYTF	TGTGCCATTAGGGACAGGGTCGACTATGGCTACACCTTC
TRBV7-2	TRBJ1-2	NA	NA	CASSAGKNYGYTF	TGTGCCAGCAGCGCCGGGAAGAACTATGGCTACACCTTC
TRBV19	TRBJ1-5	NA	NA	CASSITGSNQPQHF	TGTGCCAGTAGTATAACGGGTAGCAATCAGCCCCAGCATTTT
TRBV19	TRBJ2-7	NA	TRBD1	CASRGTGGTYEQYF	TGTGCCAGTAGGGGGACAGGGGGAACCTACGAGCAGTACTTC
TRBV7-9	TRBJ1-1	NA	NA	CASVRPNRVSTEAFF	TGTGCCAGCGTTCGCCCCAACAGGGTAAGCACTGAAGCTTTCTTT
TRBV4-3	TRBJ2-6	NA	NA	CASSQISSGANVLTF	TGCGCCAGCAGCCAGATCAGCTCTGGGGCCAACGTCCTGACTTTC
TRBV2	TRBJ2-7	NA	NA	CAAARRPYEQYF	TGTGCCGCGGCGCGGAGGCCCTACGAGCAGTACTTC
TRBV7-9	TRBJ2-3	NA	NA	CASSLVVGFTDTQYF	TGTGCCAGCAGCTTAGTCGTTGGTTTCACAGATACGCAGTATTTT
TRBV27	TRBJ1-2	few	NA	CASRKEDGYTF	TGTGCCAGCAGAAAAGAGGATGGCTACACCTTC
TRBV19	TRBJ1-5	NA	NA	CASSMSSLGPSNQPQHF	TGTGCCAGTAGTATGTCTTCACTCGGACCTAGCAATCAGCCCCAGCATTTT
TRBV5-8	TRBJ2-1	once	NA	CASRSNLGRLRDEQFF	TGTGCCAGCAGATCCAACCTAGGACGGCTTCGAGATGAGCAGTTCTTC
TRBV19	TRBJ1-5	NA	NA	CASSIWRSNQPQHF	TGTGCCAGTAGTATCTGGCGTAGCAATCAGCCCCAGCATTTT
TRBV5-4	TRBJ2-1	NA	NA	CASSSRLVTNEQFF	TGTGCCAGCAGCTCGCGACTAGTTACCAATGAGCAGTTCTTC
TRBV28	TRBJ1-4	NA	TRBD1	CASSSWDRGREKLFF	TGTGCCAGCAGTTCCTGGGACAGGGGGAGAGAAAAACTGTTTTTT
TRBV13	TRBJ2-6	few	TRBD2	CASRGGPGANVLTF	TGTGCCAGCAGGGGAGGGCCCGGGGCCAACGTCCTGACTTTC
TRBV18	TRBJ2-1	NA	NA	CASSPVRDRDSGSSYNEQFF	TGTGCCAGCTCACCGGTCAGGGACAGGGATAGCGGGAGCTCCTACAATGAGCAGTTCTTC
TRBV5-5	TRBJ1-6	few	TRBD1	CASSYQGGAPLHF	TGTGCCAGCAGCTACCAAGGGGGCGCGCCCCTCCACTTT
TRBV19	TRBJ1-2	NA	NA	CASSPVNAAYGYTF	TGTGCCAGTAGTCCAGTAAACGCGGCCTATGGCTACACCTTC